The entry below gives a single T cell receptor beta chain sequence along with its context. Its antigen is not known. The CDR3 totals 11 residues. V lost 5 bases and J 4 bases, leaving 6 bases between the germline ends. Germline V gene sequence: CDR1 MNHEY, CDR2 SVGAGI. These data belong to a study of OX40 agonist ivuxolimab in advanced cancers. Overall study findings and caveats: Dosing at 0.1 to 3.0 mg/kg was accompanied by clonal expansion of CD4+ and CD8+ blood T cells by week 6.

Profiled with immunoSEQ multiplex PCR; TCRdb holds only in-frame clones, not every one. This table has some 90,000 clones, around 87% appearing once. The sample here was CD4+ or CD8+ T cells sorted from blood, taken in a trial of the OX40 agonist ivuxolimab. This clonotype originated in an adult with an advanced solid tumor such as melanoma, head and neck, liver or kidney cancer. The genes are TRBV6-5 and TRBJ2-7; D is undetermined. Here the CDR3 DNA reads TGTGCCAGCAGTACCACGTACGAGCAGTACTTC. Protein sequence: CASSTTYEQYF.